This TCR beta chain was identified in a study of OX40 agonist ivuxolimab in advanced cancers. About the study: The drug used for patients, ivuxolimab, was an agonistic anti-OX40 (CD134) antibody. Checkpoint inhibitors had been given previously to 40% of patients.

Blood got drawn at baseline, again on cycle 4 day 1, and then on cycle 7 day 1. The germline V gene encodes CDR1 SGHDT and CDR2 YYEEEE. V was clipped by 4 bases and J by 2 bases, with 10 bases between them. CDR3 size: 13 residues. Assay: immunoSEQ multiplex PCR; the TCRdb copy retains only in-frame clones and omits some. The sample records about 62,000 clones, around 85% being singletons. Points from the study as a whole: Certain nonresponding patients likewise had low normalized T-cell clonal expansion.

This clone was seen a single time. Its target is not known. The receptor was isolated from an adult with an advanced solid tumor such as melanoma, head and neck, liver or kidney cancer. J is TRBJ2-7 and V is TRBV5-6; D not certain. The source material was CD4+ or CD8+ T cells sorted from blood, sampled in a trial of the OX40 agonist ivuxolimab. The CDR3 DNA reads TGTGCCAGCAGCGGTATAACAGCCTACGAGCAGTACTTC. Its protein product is CASSGITAYEQYF. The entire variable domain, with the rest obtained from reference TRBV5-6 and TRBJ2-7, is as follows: DAGVTQSPTHLIKTRGQQVTLRCSPKSGHDTVSWYQQALGQGPQFIFQYYEEEERQRGNFPDRFSGHQFPNYSSELNVNALLLGDSALYLCASSGITAYEQYFGPGTRLTVT.